This T cell receptor (beta chain) came from a study of cytomegalovirus exposure and HLA in healthy donors. Study outcomes and limitations: The authors assumed roughly uniform sequencing depth across donors for presence/absence analyses.

PCR was performed using 60 Vbeta and 13 Jbeta primers. Method: immunoSEQ multiplex PCR; TCRdb's copy keeps in-frame clones and lacks some. The table records about 110,000 clones, about four fifths of them present only once. This CDR3 has 13 amino acids. CDR1 and CDR2 (germline): LGHNT, FRNRAP. V was trimmed by 6 bases and J by 1 base, leaving 9 bases between them. In regard to this clone: Its antigen is currently unknown.

This rearrangement joins TRBV12-5 to TRBJ1-1; no definite D call. Sequenced input: PBMCs. The receptor's source is a man between 45 and 60 years old in good health and CMV-seronegative. The CDR3 DNA reads TGTGCTAGTGGCCGCGGGGAGAACACTGAAGCTTTCTTT. Translating gives CASGRGENTEAFF.